This T cell receptor beta chain comes out of a study of blood T cell repertoires in COVID-19. Overall study context: Specimens from acute and convalescent COVID-19 originated in the United States, Italy and Spain. In each case, the material was cDNA or gDNA derived from T cells, B-cell-depleted T cells, or PBMCs.

Clinical history reported by participants formed the basis on which cohorts were assigned. Only in-frame clones appear in the TCRdb table, and some are missing; sequencing was by immunoSEQ multiplex PCR. The repertoire holds 200,000 or so clones, with approximately 83% as singletons. Material for sequencing was PBMCs or T cells enriched from blood (not recorded which). The clonotype was recovered from a woman in her thirties or forties with acute COVID-19.

The CDR3 reads CASSGTWDSSYEQYF. In DNA, the CDR3 is TGTGCCAGCAGCGGGACCTGGGACTCCTCCTACGAGCAGTACTTC. J is TRBJ2-7 and V is TRBV9; tentatively, D is TRBD2 (6 bases). The CDR3 is 15 residues long. Trimming removed 3 bases from V and 0 bases from J, with 13 bases in between. Germline V gene sequence: CDR1 SGDLS, CDR2 YYNGEE. Filled out from reference TRBV9 and TRBJ2-7, the complete variable domain reads DSGVTQTPKHLITATGQRVTLRCSPRSGDLSVYWYQQSLDQGLQFLIQYYNGEERAKGNILERFSAQQFPDLHSELNLSSLELGDSALYFCASSGTWDSSYEQYFGPGTRLTVT.